The following is a TCR beta chain sequence with its context. This sample was taken from a study of blood T cell repertoires in COVID-19. The repertoire was sequenced with immunoSEQ multiplex PCR; TCRdb's copy has only in-frame clones and lacks some. The table lists approximately 63,000 clones, roughly 88% of them singletons. The V gene end was trimmed by 4 bases and the J gene end by 6 bases; junction bases not matched to a gene: 0. The CDR3 loop spans 13 amino acids. The germline V gene encodes CDR1 SEHNR and CDR2 FQNEAQ (reference sequence). The material sequenced was peripheral blood. This receptor was taken from a woman of 80 years or more with active COVID-19. V gene TRBV7-9 combines with J gene TRBJ2-1; 10 bases are shared with TRBD1. CDR3 DNA sequence: TGTGCCAGCAGCTGGACAGGGGGCAATGAGCAGTTCTTC. This sequence encodes CASSWTGGNEQFF.